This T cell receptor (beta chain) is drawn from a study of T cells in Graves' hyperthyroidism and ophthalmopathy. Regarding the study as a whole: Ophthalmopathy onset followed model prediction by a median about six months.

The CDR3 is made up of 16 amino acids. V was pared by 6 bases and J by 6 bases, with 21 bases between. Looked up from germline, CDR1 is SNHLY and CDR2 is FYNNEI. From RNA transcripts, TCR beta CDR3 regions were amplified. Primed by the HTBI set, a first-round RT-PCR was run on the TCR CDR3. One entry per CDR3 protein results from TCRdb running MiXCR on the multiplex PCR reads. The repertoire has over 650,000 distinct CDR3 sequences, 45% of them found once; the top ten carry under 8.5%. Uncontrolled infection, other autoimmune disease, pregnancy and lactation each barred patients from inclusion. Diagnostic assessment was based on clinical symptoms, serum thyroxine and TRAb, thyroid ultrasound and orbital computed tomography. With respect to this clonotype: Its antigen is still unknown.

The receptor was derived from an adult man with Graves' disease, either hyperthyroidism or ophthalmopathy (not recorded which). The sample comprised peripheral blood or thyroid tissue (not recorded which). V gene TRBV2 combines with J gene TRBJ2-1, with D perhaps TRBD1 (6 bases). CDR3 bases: TGTGCCAGCAGGCCCACAGGGCTCCACGACTTCAATGAGCAGTTCTTC. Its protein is CASRPTGLHDFNEQFF.